This TCR beta chain was sequenced during a study of blood T cell repertoires in COVID-19. Clones were read by immunoSEQ multiplex PCR, and TCRdb kept only the in-frame ones, dropping some. Of 250,000 to 350,000 clones in the sample, 88% are singletons; the top ten hold 11%. Seattle participants joined during active infection and were tracked over time. Germline CDR1 LGHDT, CDR2 YNNKEL (reference sequence). CDR3 length equals 15 residues. V shed 4 bases and J 4 bases; nucleotides not matched to a gene: 7. The V call is TRBV3-1 (or the pseudogene TRBV3-2), the J call TRBJ1-3; TRBD1 matches 7 bases. The clonotype was recovered from a woman in her twenties or thirties with COVID-19, enrolled during active disease. The specimen sequenced was peripheral blood. CDR3 amino acids: CASSPDRVQGNTIYF. The CDR3 DNA is TGTGCCAGCAGCCCCGACAGGGTACAAGGAAACACCATATATTTT.